The 16 T cell receptor beta chains below come from one sample, sequenced in a study of blood T cell repertoires in COVID-19. Method: immunoSEQ multiplex PCR; TCRdb's copy keeps in-frame clones and lacks some. In the table there are approximately 300,000 clones, 75% to 90% of which are singletons. The source material was peripheral blood. These receptors all stem from a woman aged 50 to 65 with COVID-19, enrolled during active disease.

The chain links TRBV6-1 to TRBJ2-1; 8 positions match TRBD1. J lost 6 bases, V lost 1 base, and 5 bases had no gene match. This CDR3 comprises 15 residues. Germline V gene lookup returns CDR1 MNHNS and CDR2 SASEGT. CDR3 sequence: CASSEVGQVGNEQFF. DNA of the CDR3: TGTGCCAGCAGTGAAGTGGGACAGGTTGGCAATGAGCAGTTCTTC.

To note about this clone: One end of the junction does not line up with germline, which may come from a read error. The genes are TRBV5-8 and TRBJ2-7; 8 bases fit TRBD1. The germline CDR1 and CDR2 sequences are SGHTS and YDEGEE. CDR3 length: 14 amino acids. As DNA, the CDR3 is TGTGCCAGCAGAGGCGTGGGACAGGCCCCCGCCGGGCCTTTC. Its translation: CASRGVGQAPAGPF.

This clone was recorded once. The genes are TRBV5-6 and TRBJ2-1; 7 positions agree with TRBD1. CDR1 and CDR2 from the germline V gene are SGHDT and YYEEEE. With V trimmed by 2 bases and J by 5 bases, 7 bases remained unmatched. CDR3 size: 15 residues. CDR3 nucleotide sequence: TGTGCCAGCAGCTTCCTTTCAGGGGGAAACAATGAGCAGTTCTTC. Translated: CASSFLSGGNNEQFF.

This clone occurred many times. The chain links TRBV24-1 to TRBJ2-7; 9 bases line up with TRBD1. V lost 6 bases to trimming and J lost 10 bases; unmatched junction nucleotides: 6. Germline CDR1 KGHDR, CDR2 SFDVKD. The CDR3 totals 12 residues. The CDR3 spells CATSKQTGGQYF. CDR3 in DNA: TGTGCCACCAGTAAACAGACAGGGGGACAGTACTTC.

This chain links TRBV4-1 with TRBJ2-7; 9 nucleotides line up with TRBD2. V gave up 3 bases and J gave up 3 bases; unmatched junction bases: 9. This CDR3 is 16 amino acids long. In germline, CDR1 is MGHRA, CDR2 YSYEKL. DNA of the CDR3: TGCGCCAGCAGCCAGCGGGGGGGCCAGAGAAGCTACGAGCAGTACTTC. Protein sequence: CASSQRGGQRSYEQYF.

The chain combines TRBV18 with TRBJ2-5; D gene ambiguous. Trimming took off 1 base at V and 4 bases at J, with 10 bases between the two ends. This CDR3 spans 14 amino acids. Germline-derived CDR1 and CDR2 are KGHSH and LQKENI. For the CDR3, the DNA is TGTGCCAGCTCACCACTCGGCGGTATAGAGACCCAGTACTTC. It translates to CASSPLGGIETQYF.

This chain connects TRBV29-1 to TRBJ2-7; D remains unclear. Germline CDR1 and CDR2: SQVTM and ANQGSEA. The CDR3 consists of 11 residues. Trimming removed 0 bases from V and 4 bases from J, with 4 bases in between. DNA of the CDR3: TGCAGCGTTGAAGAGTCGTACGAGCAGTACTTC. This codes for CSVEESYEQYF.

The chain combines TRBV29-1 with TRBJ2-1; 9 positions agree with TRBD2. The CDR3 length is 16 residues. Trimming cost V 0 bases and J 3 bases; bases outside gene matches: 6. Germline V gene data show CDR1 as SQVTM and CDR2 as ANQGSEA. The CDR3 spells CSVEDPLAGIYNEQFF. CDR3 in DNA: TGCAGCGTTGAAGATCCGCTAGCGGGAATCTACAATGAGCAGTTCTTC.

Details on this clone: Other nucleotide sequences in the sample specify the same CDR3. This rearrangement joins TRBV12-3 or TRBV12-4 to TRBJ1-2; 7 bases are a match to TRBD1. After removal of 5 bases from V and 4 bases from J, the junction contained 4 bases not matched to a gene. This CDR3 spans 13 amino acids. CDR3: CASSRQGGYGYTF. Here the CDR3 DNA reads TGTGCCAGCAGTCGACAGGGAGGCTATGGCTACACCTTC.

The chain recombines TRBV24-1 with TRBJ2-1, with 7 bases identical to TRBD2. The germline V gene encodes CDR1 KGHDR and CDR2 SFDVKD. CDR3 length equals 16 residues. The ends lost 3 bases at V and 6 bases at J; junction bases unmatched: 10. CDR3 DNA: TGTGCCACCAGTGATGATCGGGAGGCCTGGGGCAATGAGCAGTTCTTC. It codes for CATSDDREAWGNEQFF.

The V call is TRBV14, the J call TRBJ1-1; D is uncertain. CDR3 size: 15 residues. Trimming left V 4 bases short and J 5 bases short, with 17 bases between. Germline V lookup: CDR1 SGHDN, CDR2 FVKESK. CDR3 sequence (DNA): TGTGCCAGCAGCCTGACCCTTTTGAGAGGGACTGAAGCTTTCTTT. Amino acids: CASSLTLLRGTEAFF. The complete variable domain, with remaining parts taken from reference TRBV14 and TRBJ1-1, reads EAGVTQFPSHSVIEKGQTVTLRCDPISGHDNLYWYRRVMGKEIKFLLHFVKESKQDESGMPNNRFLAERTGGTYSTLKVQPAELEDSGVYFCASSLTLLRGTEAFFGQGTRLTVV.

This clone was recorded once. The CDR3 here is CASSLIPAEYQETQYF. The CDR3 nucleotides are TGTGCCAGCAGCTTAATTCCAGCGGAATACCAAGAGACCCAGTACTTC. V is TRBV7-9 and J is TRBJ2-5, with D maybe TRBD2 (5 bases). V was shortened by 2 bases and J by 0 bases, with 13 bases between the two germline ends. Per the germline V gene, CDR1 is SEHNR and CDR2 is FQNEAQ (reference sequence). This CDR3 is built from 16 residues.

The rearrangement links TRBV7-2 to TRBJ2-2; no definite D call. V lost 1 base, J lost 6 bases, and 9 bases lay in between. The CDR3 spans 14 residues. Germline CDR1 and CDR2: SGHTA and FQGNSA. This CDR3 reads CASSLVGGPGELFF. The CDR3 DNA is TGTGCCAGCAGCTTAGTTGGCGGCCCCGGGGAGCTGTTTTTT.

V gene TRBV11-2 combines with J gene TRBJ1-6, with D perhaps TRBD1 (5 bases). Germline V CDR1 and CDR2: SGHAT, FQNNGV. This CDR3 spans 14 amino acids. V lost 0 bases to trimming and J lost 9 bases, with 9 bases between them. The CDR3 nucleotides are TGTGCCAGCAGCTTAGAGGGGGGGAGTTCACCCCTCCACTTT. This translates into CASSLEGGSSPLHF.

In its sample, this clone was seen once. The rearrangement links TRBV5-4 to TRBJ2-1; 12 positions agree with TRBD2. The V segment lost 4 bases and the J segment 8 bases; nucleotides outside the gene matches: 19. From germline, CDR1 is SGHNT and CDR2 YYREEE (reference sequence). The CDR3 has 19 residues. The CDR3 nucleotides are TGTGCCAGCAGCCTAAGACAGGGGCGATTTTCTAGCGGGAGGGATGAGCAGTTCTTC. Translating it yields CASSLRQGRFSSGRDEQFF.

This clone was seen only once. The rearrangement joins TRBV7-8 to TRBJ2-7; D uncertain. CDR1 SGHVS and CDR2 FQNEAQ come from the germline V gene. This CDR3 contains 13 residues. The ends were cut back, 1 base at V and 3 bases at J, with 7 bases in the middle. CDR3 residues: CASSLVPDYEQYF. CDR3 sequence (DNA): TGTGCCAGCAGCTTAGTGCCAGACTACGAGCAGTACTTC.